Below are 13 T cell receptor beta chains sequenced from a single sample in a study of T cells in women clearing cervical HPV infection. The protocol was immunoSEQ multiplex PCR, while the TCRdb copy is restricted to in-frame clones and leaves out a portion. This sample's table reports roughly 40,000 clones. Sequencing input: blood buffy coat. Receptors were obtained from a woman between 18 and 70 years old with a cervical HPV16 infection that either progressed to CIN3+ or cleared (not recorded which).

With regard to this clone: Read sequence stops 3 residues before the CDR3 end, and the germline J gene provides the missing end. The chain uses TRBV20-1 and TRBJ2-3; the match to TRBD2 covers 9 bases. Germline V lookup: CDR1 DFQATT, CDR2 SNEGSKA (reference sequence). Trimming at V came to 1 base and at J to 4 bases, leaving 3 bases not matched to a gene. The CDR3 is made up of 14 amino acids. The CDR3 bases that were read are TGCAGTGCTAGAGTACTAGCGGGTCCAGATACG. Translating gives CSARVLAGPDT. The complete CDR3 protein is CSARVLAGPDTQYF.

Notes on this clone: The CDR3 is cut off 3 residues early in the read; its end comes from the germline J gene. The chain joins TRBV6-1 to TRBJ2-1, with D unclear. V lost 3 bases and J 9 bases, leaving 9 bases between the germline ends. Looked up from germline, CDR1 is MNHNS and CDR2 is SASEGT. This CDR3 contains 12 residues. CDR3 loop: CASSDPPVEQFF. The DNA read from the CDR3 is TGTGCCAGCAGTGACCCCCCGGTTGAG.

CDR3 in amino acids: CASSLGAGGQETQYF. CDR3 DNA (partial): TGTGCCAGCAGCTTAGGGGCGGGAGGGCAAGAGACC. The chain links TRBV7-7 to TRBJ2-5, with 9 bases aligning to TRBD2. The CDR3 extends 3 residues past the end of the read, so its final part is completed from the germline J gene. V was pared by 1 base and J by 2 bases, with 2 bases of the junction left unmatched. The CDR3 has 15 amino acids. Germline values: CDR1 SSHAT, CDR2 FNYEAQ (reference sequence).

The CDR3 reads CSARGPGAPFHYEQYF. CDR3 DNA (partial): TGCAGTGCTAGAGGCCCAGGGGCCCCATTCCACTACGAG. The chain recombines TRBV20-1 with TRBJ2-7, with D possibly TRBD1 on 6 matching bases. The read ends 3 residues before the CDR3 terminus; that terminus is restored from the germline J gene. Trimming removed 1 base at V and 3 bases at J, with 19 bases between. Germline CDR1 and CDR2: DFQATT and SNEGSKA (reference sequence). The CDR3 is 16 residues long.

Concerning this clone itself: The read terminates 3 residues ahead of where the CDR3 ends, so the germline J gene completes it. V gene TRBV20-1 combines with J gene TRBJ1-1; D is undetermined. V was clipped by 5 bases and J by 3 bases, with 10 bases between them. Per the germline V gene, CDR1 is DFQATT and CDR2 is SNEGSKA (reference sequence). This CDR3 has 12 amino acids. CDR3 sequence reads: CSALRTDTEAFF. The CDR3 bases that were read are TGCAGTGCTCTTAGAACCGACACTGAA.

To note about this clone: Coverage ceases 3 residues before the CDR3 finishes, and the germline J gene fills in the end. The chain joins TRBV29-1 to TRBJ1-2; D gene ambiguous. From germline, CDR1 is SQVTM and CDR2 ANQGSEA. This CDR3 is built from 11 residues. V was cut by 2 bases and J by 3 bases, with 4 bases left in between. The DNA read from the CDR3 is TGCAGCGTTGAATATGACTATGGC. It translates to CSVEYDYG. The full CDR3 is CSVEYDYGYTF.

As to this clone: The observed sequence ends 3 residues before the CDR3 terminus, with the missing tail filled in from the germline J gene. The chain carries TRBV2 and TRBJ1-2; D gene uncertain. Germline-derived CDR1 and CDR2 are SNHLY and FYNNEI. V was cut by 5 bases and J by 2 bases, with 9 bases left in between. CDR3 length: 13 residues. CDR3 sequence reads: CASSQGPNYGYTF. CDR3 bases read: TGTGCCAGCAGTCAAGGGCCGAACTATGGC.

As concerns this clone: The read ends 3 residues shy of where the CDR3 ends; the end is completed using the germline J gene. V and J are TRBV28 and TRBJ2-7, with TRBD1 identical over 7 bases. J gave up 3 bases and V 6 bases, and 2 bases lay outside the gene matches. The CDR3 extends over 12 amino acids. Germline V gene data show CDR1 as MDHEN and CDR2 as SYDVKM. The sequenced CDR3 bases are TGTGCCAGCAGAGGGGACAGCTACGAG. It encodes CASRGDSYE. The whole CDR3 reads CASRGDSYEQYF.

To note about this clone: The missing CDR3 end, 3 residues past where the read stops, is filled in from the germline J gene. The chain is built from TRBV20-1 and TRBJ2-3; 11 nucleotides line up with TRBD2. The V and J ends lost 5 bases and 1 base, in that order; junction bases with no gene match: 2. CDR1 is DFQATT and CDR2 is SNEGSKA in the germline V gene (reference sequence). The length of the CDR3 is 14 residues. This chain's CDR3 is CSAQLAGGTDTQYF. The covered CDR3 bases are TGCAGTGCTCAACTAGCGGGGGGCACAGATACG.

As to this clone: Read sequence stops 3 residues before the CDR3 end, and the germline J gene provides the missing end. The chain combines TRBV19 with TRBJ2-1; D unclear. V gave up 4 bases and J gave up 8 bases, with 6 bases separating them. The length of the CDR3 is 11 residues. CDR1 and CDR2 (germline): LNHDA, SQIVND (reference sequence). The sequenced part of the CDR3 DNA is TGTGCCAGTAGTAGACGGGATGAG. This gives the protein CASSRRDE. The entire CDR3 sequence reads CASSRRDEQFF.

As concerns this clone: The read terminates 3 residues ahead of where the CDR3 ends, so the germline J gene completes it. V usage is TRBV20-1 and J usage is TRBJ2-7, with TRBD1 identical over 9 bases. Germline V lookup: CDR1 DFQATT, CDR2 SNEGSKA (reference sequence). CDR3 length: 15 residues. With V trimmed by 2 bases and J by 4 bases, 9 bases remained unmatched. CDR3 DNA (partial): TGCAGTGCTAGACCAGCGCGGGGACAGGGTTACGAG. It is translated as CSARPARGQGYE. The full-length CDR3 reads as CSARPARGQGYEQYF.

Turning to this clone: Coverage ceases 3 residues before the CDR3 finishes, and the germline J gene fills in the end. The chain is built from TRBV7-6 and TRBJ2-3; tentatively, D is TRBD2 (5 bases). The germline gives CDR1 SGHVS, CDR2 FNYEAQ. The CDR3 covers 11 residues. CDR3 bases read: TGTGCCAGCCGCGGTTCGGGGACG. It translates to CASRGSGT. The CDR3 as a whole reads CASRGSGTQYF.

Concerning this clone itself: From the germline J gene comes the end of the CDR3, since the read stops 3 residues before it. The chain joins TRBV7-3 to TRBJ2-7; D remains ambiguous. Germline CDR1 SGHTA, CDR2 FQGTGA. V lost 1 base to trimming and J lost 0 bases, with 10 bases between them. This CDR3 region has 15 residues. CDR3 bases read: TGTGCCAGCAGCTTAAATTCAGGAAACTCCTACGAG. This sequence encodes CASSLNSGNSYE. The CDR3, in full, reads CASSLNSGNSYEQYF.